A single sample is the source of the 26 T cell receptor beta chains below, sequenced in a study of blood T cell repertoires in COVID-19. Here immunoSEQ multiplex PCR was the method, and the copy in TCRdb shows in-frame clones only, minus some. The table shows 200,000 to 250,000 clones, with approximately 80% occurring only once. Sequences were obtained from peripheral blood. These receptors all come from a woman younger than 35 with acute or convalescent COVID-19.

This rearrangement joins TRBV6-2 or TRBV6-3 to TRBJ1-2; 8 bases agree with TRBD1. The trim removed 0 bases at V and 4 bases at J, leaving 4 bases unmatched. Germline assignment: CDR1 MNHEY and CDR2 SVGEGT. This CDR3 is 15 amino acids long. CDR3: CASSYSQGVGYGYTF. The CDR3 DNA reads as TGTGCCAGCAGTTACTCACAGGGGGTCGGCTATGGCTACACCTTC.

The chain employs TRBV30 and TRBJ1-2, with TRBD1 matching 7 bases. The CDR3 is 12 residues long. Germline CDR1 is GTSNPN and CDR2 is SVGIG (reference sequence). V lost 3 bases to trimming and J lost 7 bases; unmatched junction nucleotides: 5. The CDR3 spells CAWRKQGSGYTF. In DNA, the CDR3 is TGTGCCTGGAGGAAACAGGGGTCTGGCTACACCTTC.

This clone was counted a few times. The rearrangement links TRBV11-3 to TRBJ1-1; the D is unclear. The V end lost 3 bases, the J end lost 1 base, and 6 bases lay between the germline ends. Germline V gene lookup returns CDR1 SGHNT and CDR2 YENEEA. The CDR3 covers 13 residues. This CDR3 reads CASSLYGNTEAFF. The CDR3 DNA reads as TGTGCCAGCAGCTTGTACGGGAACACTGAAGCTTTCTTT.

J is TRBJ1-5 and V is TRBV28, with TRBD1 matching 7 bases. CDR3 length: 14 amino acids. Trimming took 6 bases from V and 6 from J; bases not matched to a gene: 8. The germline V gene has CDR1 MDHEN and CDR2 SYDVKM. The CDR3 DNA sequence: TGTGCCAGCAGATTTCAGACAGGGAGTCAGCCCCAGCATTTT. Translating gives CASRFQTGSQPQHF.

CDR3 in amino acids: CASSATGGLSPLHF. The CDR3 DNA reads as TGTGCCAGCAGCGCGACAGGGGGCCTTTCACCCCTCCACTTT. The gene calls are TRBV6-4 and TRBJ1-6, with TRBD1 matching over 10 bases. This CDR3 comprises 14 residues. The germline V gene has CDR1 MRHNA and CDR2 SNTAGT. V lost 6 bases and J lost 9; bases outside the gene matches: 5.

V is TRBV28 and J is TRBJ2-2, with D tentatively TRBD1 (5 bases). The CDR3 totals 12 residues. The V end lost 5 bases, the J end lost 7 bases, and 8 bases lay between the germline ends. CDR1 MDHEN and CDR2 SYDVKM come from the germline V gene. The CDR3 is CASSRRGGELFF. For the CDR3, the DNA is TGTGCCAGCAGTCGAAGGGGCGGGGAGCTGTTTTTT.

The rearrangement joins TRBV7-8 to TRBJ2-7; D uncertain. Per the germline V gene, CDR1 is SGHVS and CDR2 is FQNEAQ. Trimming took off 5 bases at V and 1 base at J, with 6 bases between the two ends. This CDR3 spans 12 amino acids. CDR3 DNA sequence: TGTGCCAGCAGCCCCGAGTCCTACGAGCAGTACTTC. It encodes CASSPESYEQYF.

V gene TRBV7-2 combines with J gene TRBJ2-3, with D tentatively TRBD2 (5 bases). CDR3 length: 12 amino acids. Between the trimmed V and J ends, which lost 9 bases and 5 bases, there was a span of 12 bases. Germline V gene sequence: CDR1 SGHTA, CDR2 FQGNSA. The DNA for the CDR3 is TGTGCCAGTGGGAGAAGTGGAGATACGCAGTATTTT. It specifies CASGRSGDTQYF.

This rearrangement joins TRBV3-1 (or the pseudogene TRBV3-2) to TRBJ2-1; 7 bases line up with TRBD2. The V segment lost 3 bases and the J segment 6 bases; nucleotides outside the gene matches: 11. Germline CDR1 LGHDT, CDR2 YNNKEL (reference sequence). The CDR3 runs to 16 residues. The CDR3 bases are TGTGCCAGCAGCCATTCGGGGGAGCGGGGTAGCAATGAGCAGTTCTTC. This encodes CASSHSGERGSNEQFF.

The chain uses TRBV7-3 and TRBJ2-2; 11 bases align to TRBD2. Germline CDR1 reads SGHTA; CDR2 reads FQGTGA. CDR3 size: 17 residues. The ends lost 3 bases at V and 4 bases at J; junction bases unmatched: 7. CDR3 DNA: TGTGCCAGCAGCTTCGACCCACTAGCGGGAGTCACCGGGGAGCTGTTTTTT. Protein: CASSFDPLAGVTGELFF.

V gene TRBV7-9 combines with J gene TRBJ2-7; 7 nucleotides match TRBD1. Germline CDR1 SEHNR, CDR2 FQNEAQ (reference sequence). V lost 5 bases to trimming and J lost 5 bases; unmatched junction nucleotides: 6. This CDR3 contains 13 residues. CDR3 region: CASSLGTANEQYF. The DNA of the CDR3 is TGTGCCAGCAGCCTGGGGACAGCCAACGAGCAGTACTTC.

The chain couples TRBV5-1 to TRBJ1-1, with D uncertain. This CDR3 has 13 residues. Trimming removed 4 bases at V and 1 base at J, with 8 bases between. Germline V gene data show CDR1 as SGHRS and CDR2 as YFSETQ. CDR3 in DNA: TGCGCCAGCAGCCTTTCAGAGAACACTGAAGCTTTCTTT. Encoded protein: CASSLSENTEAFF.

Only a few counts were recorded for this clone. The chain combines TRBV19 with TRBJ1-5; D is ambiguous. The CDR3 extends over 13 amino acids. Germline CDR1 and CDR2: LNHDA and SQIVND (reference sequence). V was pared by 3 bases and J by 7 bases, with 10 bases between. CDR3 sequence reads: CASSIENPQPQHF. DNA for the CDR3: TGTGCCAGTAGTATCGAGAACCCACAGCCCCAGCATTTT.

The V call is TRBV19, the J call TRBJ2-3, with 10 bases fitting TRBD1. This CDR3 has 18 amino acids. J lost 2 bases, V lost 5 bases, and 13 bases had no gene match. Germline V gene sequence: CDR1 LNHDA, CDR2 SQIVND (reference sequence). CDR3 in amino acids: CASSPRLGTGASTDTQYF. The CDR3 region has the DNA TGTGCCAGTAGTCCTCGTTTAGGGACAGGGGCCTCCACAGATACGCAGTATTTT. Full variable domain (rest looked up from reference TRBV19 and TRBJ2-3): DGGITQSPKYLFRKEGQNVTLSCEQNLNHDAMYWYRQDPGQGLRLIYYSQIVNDFQKGDIAEGYSVSREKKESFPLTVTSAQKNPTAFYLCASSPRLGTGASTDTQYFGPGTRLTVL.

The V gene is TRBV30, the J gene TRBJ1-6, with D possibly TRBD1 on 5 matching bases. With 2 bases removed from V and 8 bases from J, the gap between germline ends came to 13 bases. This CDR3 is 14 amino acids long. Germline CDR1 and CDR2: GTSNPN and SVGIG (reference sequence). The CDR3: CAWSWGRVDSPLHF. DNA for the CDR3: TGTGCCTGGAGTTGGGGCAGGGTAGATTCACCCCTCCACTTT.

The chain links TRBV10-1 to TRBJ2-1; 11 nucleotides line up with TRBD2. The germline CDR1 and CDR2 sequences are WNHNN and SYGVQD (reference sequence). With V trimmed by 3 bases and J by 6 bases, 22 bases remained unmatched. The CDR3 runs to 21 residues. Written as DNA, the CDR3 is TGCGCCAGCAGTGAAGGGGGGCCGGGAGTTAGCGGGAGGGCCTGGGTCAATGAGCAGTTCTTC. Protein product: CASSEGGPGVSGRAWVNEQFF.

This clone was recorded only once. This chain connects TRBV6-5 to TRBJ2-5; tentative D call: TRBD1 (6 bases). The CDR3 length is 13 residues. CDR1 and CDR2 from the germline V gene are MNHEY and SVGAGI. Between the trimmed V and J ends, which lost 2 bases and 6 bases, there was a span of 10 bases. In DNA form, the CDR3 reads TGTGCCAGCAGTTACGGGGGCGGAAAGACCCAGTACTTC. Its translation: CASSYGGGKTQYF.

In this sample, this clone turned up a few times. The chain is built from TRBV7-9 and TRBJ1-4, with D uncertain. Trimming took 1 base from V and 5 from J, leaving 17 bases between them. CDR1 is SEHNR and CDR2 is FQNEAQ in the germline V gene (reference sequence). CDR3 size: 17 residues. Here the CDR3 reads CASSLVRVLEENEKLFF. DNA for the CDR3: TGTGCCAGCAGCTTAGTGAGGGTCCTGGAGGAAAATGAAAAACTGTTTTTT.

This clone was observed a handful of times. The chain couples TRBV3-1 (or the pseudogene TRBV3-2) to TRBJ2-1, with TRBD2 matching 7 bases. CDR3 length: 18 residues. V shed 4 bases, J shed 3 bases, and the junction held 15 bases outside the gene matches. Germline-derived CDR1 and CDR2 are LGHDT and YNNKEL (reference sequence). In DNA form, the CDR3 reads TGTGCCAGCAGCCTTTGCTGTCGGGACTACGGGAACTACAATGAGCAGTTCTTC. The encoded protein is CASSLCCRDYGNYNEQFF.

CDR3 residues: CASSSGLAMVYEQYF. CDR3 in DNA: TGTGCCAGCAGTTCCGGACTAGCGATGGTCTACGAGCAGTACTTC. The chain employs TRBV5-6 and TRBJ2-7; 9 bases align to TRBD2. Germline V gene lookup returns CDR1 SGHDT and CDR2 YYEEEE. CDR3 length equals 15 residues. The ends lost 5 bases at V and 3 bases at J; junction bases unmatched: 9. Full variable domain (remainder filled in from reference TRBV5-6 and TRBJ2-7): DAGVTQSPTHLIKTRGQQVTLRCSPKSGHDTVSWYQQALGQGPQFIFQYYEEEERQRGNFPDRFSGHQFPNYSSELNVNALLLGDSALYLCASSSGLAMVYEQYFGPGTRLTVT.

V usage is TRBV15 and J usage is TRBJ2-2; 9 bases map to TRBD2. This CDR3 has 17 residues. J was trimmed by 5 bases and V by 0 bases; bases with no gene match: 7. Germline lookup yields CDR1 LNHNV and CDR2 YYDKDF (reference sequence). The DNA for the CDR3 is TGTGCCACCAGCAGAGATAGGGCTAGCGGGACGACCGGGGAGCTGTTTTTT. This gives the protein CATSRDRASGTTGELFF.

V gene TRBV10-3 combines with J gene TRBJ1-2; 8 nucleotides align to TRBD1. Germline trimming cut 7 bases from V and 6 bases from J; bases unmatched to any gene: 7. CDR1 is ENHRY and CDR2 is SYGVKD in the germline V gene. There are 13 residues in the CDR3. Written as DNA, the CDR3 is TGTGCCATCACCCGTGGACAGGGCGATGGCTACACCTTC. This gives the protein CAITRGQGDGYTF.

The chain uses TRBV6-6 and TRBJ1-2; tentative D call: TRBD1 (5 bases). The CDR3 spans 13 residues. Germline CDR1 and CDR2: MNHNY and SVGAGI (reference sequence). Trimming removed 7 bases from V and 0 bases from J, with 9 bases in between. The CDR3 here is CASKGNTNYGYTF. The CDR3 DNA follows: TGTGCCAGCAAGGGGAACACTAACTATGGCTACACCTTC.

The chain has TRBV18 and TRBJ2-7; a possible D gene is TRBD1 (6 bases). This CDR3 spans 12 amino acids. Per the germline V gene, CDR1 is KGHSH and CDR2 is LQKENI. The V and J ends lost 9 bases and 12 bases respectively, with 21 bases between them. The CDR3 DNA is TGTGCCAGTCAAACCAGACAGGAGGCACCGTACTTC. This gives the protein CASQTRQEAPYF.

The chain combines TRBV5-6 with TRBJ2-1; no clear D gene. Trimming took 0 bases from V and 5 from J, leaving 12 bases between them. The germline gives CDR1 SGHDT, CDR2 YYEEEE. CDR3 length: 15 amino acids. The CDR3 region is CASSLEIAGDNEQFF. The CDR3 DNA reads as TGTGCCAGCAGCTTGGAAATAGCCGGAGACAATGAGCAGTTCTTC.

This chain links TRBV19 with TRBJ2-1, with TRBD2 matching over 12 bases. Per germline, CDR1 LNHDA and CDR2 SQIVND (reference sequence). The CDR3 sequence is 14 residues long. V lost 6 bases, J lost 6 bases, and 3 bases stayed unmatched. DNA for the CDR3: TGTGCCAGTAGGAAACTAGCGGGAGGCAATGAGCAGTTCTTC. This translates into CASRKLAGGNEQFF. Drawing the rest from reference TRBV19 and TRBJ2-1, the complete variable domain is DGGITQSPKYLFRKEGQNVTLSCEQNLNHDAMYWYRQDPGQGLRLIYYSQIVNDFQKGDIAEGYSVSREKKESFPLTVTSAQKNPTAFYLCASRKLAGGNEQFFGPGTRLTVL.